A single TCR beta chain is shown here with its context. Individuals aged about 18 to 100 years were recruited from about two dozen US areas. Trimming took off 2 bases at V and 4 bases at J, with 24 bases between the two ends. The CDR3 sequence is 19 residues long. The germline gives CDR1 KGHSH, CDR2 LQKENI. The assay was immunoSEQ multiplex PCR, and TCRdb's table has in-frame clones only and misses some. In the table there are 210,000 or so clones, 80% to 90% of which are singletons. This entry comes from a study of blood T cell repertoires in COVID-19. The receptor was derived from a woman aged 30 to 39 who had been exposed to COVID-19. The chain recombines TRBV18 with TRBJ1-5, with D hard to call. Source material: PBMCs or T cells enriched from blood (not recorded which). The CDR3 is CASSPTSTDPPGANQPQHF. CDR3 DNA: TGTGCCAGCTCACCAACTAGTACGGACCCTCCTGGAGCAAATCAGCCCCAGCATTTT.